A single sample gave rise to the 29 T cell receptor beta chains below, sequenced in a study of technical replicates of blood from a few donors. TCRdb keeps only in-frame clones here, not all; method: immunoSEQ multiplex PCR. Among 50,000 to 80,000 clones listed, 75% to 90% were seen once. Sequenced material: PBMCs. Receptor source: a human donor in good health. Some clones in this sample may be carry-over from other donors' samples.

The table lists this clone with a count of one. The CDR3 DNA sequence: TGTGCCAGCAGCCAAGGACGAGCGGGGCCCACAGATACGCAGTATTTT. Amino acid sequence: CASSQGRAGPTDTQYF. The genes are TRBV4-2 and TRBJ2-3; 7 positions agree with TRBD2. After removal of 1 base from V and 2 bases from J, the junction contained 6 bases not matched to a gene. Germline CDR1 reads LGHNA; CDR2 reads YNFKEQ. The CDR3 sequence is 16 residues long.

The chain has TRBV5-1 and TRBJ2-3; D gene ambiguous. Germline values: CDR1 SGHRS, CDR2 YFSETQ. V lost 2 bases and J 5 bases, leaving 9 bases between the germline ends. This CDR3 comprises 13 residues. Here the CDR3 DNA reads TGCGCCAGCAGCTTCGGCGGCCGAGATACGCAGTATTTT. Translated: CASSFGGRDTQYF.

The chain couples TRBV2 to TRBJ2-1, with D possibly TRBD2 on 5 matching bases. Trimming took 9 bases from V and 8 from J, leaving 20 bases between them. CDR1 is SNHLY and CDR2 is FYNNEI in the germline V gene. The CDR3 sequence is 14 residues long. The CDR3 bases are TGTGCCAGACAATACTCAGACTACCAGGATGAGCAGTTCTTC. This sequence encodes CARQYSDYQDEQFF.

This rearrangement joins TRBV6-5 to TRBJ1-6; the match to TRBD1 covers 8 bases. CDR3 length: 14 amino acids. In germline, CDR1 is MNHEY, CDR2 SVGAGI. V dropped 3 bases and J dropped 11; count of bases not matched to a gene: 6. The chain's CDR3 is CASSYGQGRTPLHF. Here the CDR3 DNA reads TGTGCCAGCAGTTATGGACAGGGAAGGACACCCCTCCACTTT.

The rearrangement uses TRBV7-6 and TRBJ2-6; possibly TRBD1 for D (5 bases). V was trimmed by 0 bases and J by 2 bases, leaving 23 bases between them. The CDR3 contains 21 residues. Germline CDR1 reads SGHVS; CDR2 reads FNYEAQ. The CDR3 spells CASSLARSQGPGTAGANVLTF. The CDR3, as DNA: TGTGCCAGCAGCTTAGCGCGAAGTCAGGGTCCGGGCACTGCTGGGGCCAACGTCCTGACTTTC.

The rearrangement links TRBV7-9 to TRBJ2-7, with 8 nucleotides matching TRBD1. The CDR3 is made up of 15 amino acids. CDR1 is SEHNR, CDR2 FQNEAQ, per germline (reference sequence). V was clipped by 5 bases and J by 7 bases; unmatched bases: 13. The CDR3 DNA sequence: TGTGCCAGCAGCACCAATGGCGGACAGGGTGGTGAGCAGTACTTC. Its translation: CASSTNGGQGGEQYF.

Here the CDR3 DNA reads TGTGCCAGCAGCTCGTGGACTGCCGAAGCTTTCTTT. This encodes CASSSWTAEAFF. This chain links TRBV7-2 with TRBJ1-1; no reliable D call. The V end was cut by 4 bases, the J end by 8 bases, with 11 bases between. The CDR3 consists of 12 residues. In germline, CDR1 is SGHTA, CDR2 FQGNSA.

The genes are TRBV7-8 and TRBJ2-3; 9 positions match TRBD2. The germline gives CDR1 SGHVS, CDR2 FQNEAQ. V was pared by 5 bases and J by 6 bases, with 12 bases of the junction left unmatched. This CDR3 has 16 residues. This CDR3 reads CASSLWKRGAWDTQYF. CDR3 in DNA: TGTGCCAGCAGCCTCTGGAAGCGGGGGGCATGGGATACGCAGTATTTT.

The rearrangement joins TRBV10-3 to TRBJ2-7, with 7 bases aligning to TRBD1. The germline gives CDR1 ENHRY, CDR2 SYGVKD. The CDR3 covers 14 residues. Trimming at V came to 6 bases and at J to 0 bases, leaving 5 bases not matched to a gene. The CDR3 coding sequence is TGTGCCATCAGCCGGACAGGTAGCTCCTACGAGCAGTACTTC. Its protein product is CAISRTGSSYEQYF.

This clone was seen more than once but under ten times. The V and J genes are TRBV18 and TRBJ1-6; no firm D call. V lost 3 bases to trimming and J lost 1 base, with 7 bases between them. The CDR3 loop spans 15 amino acids. The germline V gene encodes CDR1 KGHSH and CDR2 LQKENI. The CDR3 reads CASSPSVSYNSPLHF. The DNA of the CDR3 is TGTGCCAGCTCACCTTCGGTTTCCTATAATTCACCCCTCCACTTT.

The count of this clone is one. This chain connects TRBV5-5 to TRBJ1-6; D uncertain. CDR3 size: 14 residues. Germline-derived CDR1 and CDR2 are SGHKS and YYEKEE (reference sequence). V dropped 1 base and J dropped 4 bases, with 6 bases sitting between them. CDR3 nucleotide sequence: TGTGCCAGCAGCTTGAGGACTTATAATTCACCCCTCCACTTT. Protein sequence: CASSLRTYNSPLHF.

V is TRBV18 and J is TRBJ2-3; TRBD2 agrees at 7 bases. Looked up from germline, CDR1 is KGHSH and CDR2 is LQKENI. CDR3 length: 15 amino acids. The V and J ends lost 3 bases and 2 bases, in that order; junction bases with no gene match: 5. The CDR3 reads CASSPSSGYTDTQYF. The CDR3 nucleotides read TGTGCCAGCTCACCGTCTAGCGGCTACACAGATACGCAGTATTTT.

The J gene is TRBJ2-7, the V gene TRBV19; 9 bases align to TRBD1. The CDR3 runs 14 residues. Germline V lookup: CDR1 LNHDA, CDR2 SQIVND (reference sequence). V gave up 8 bases and J gave up 7 bases; unmatched junction bases: 12. The CDR3 reads CASEVGQGLGEQYF. The CDR3 region has the DNA TGTGCCAGTGAAGTGGGACAGGGTTTAGGAGAGCAGTACTTC.

The J gene is TRBJ2-7, the V gene TRBV2; no reliable D call. Germline lookup yields CDR1 SNHLY and CDR2 FYNNEI. Trimming stripped 6 bases from V and 6 bases from J, with 12 bases between. The CDR3 has 12 amino acids. The CDR3: CASRALKSEQYF. For the CDR3, the DNA is TGTGCCAGCAGGGCACTAAAGAGCGAGCAGTACTTC.

The chain links TRBV7-2 to TRBJ1-5, with D possibly matching TRBD1 (5 bases). The CDR3 runs to 15 residues. V dropped 8 bases and J dropped 5 bases, with 19 bases sitting between them. Germline CDR1 reads SGHTA; CDR2 reads FQGNSA. The DNA of the CDR3 is TGTGCCAGCGGTCCTGGGGCGGGACTCGATCAGCCCCAGCATTTT. Translation gives CASGPGAGLDQPQHF.

The V gene is TRBV7-3, the J gene TRBJ2-5; D gene unclear. The CDR3 covers 17 residues. The germline CDR1 and CDR2 sequences are SGHTA and FQGTGA. V was clipped by 2 bases and J by 4 bases, with 20 bases between them. The CDR3: CASSLWVQRFLRETQYF. DNA of the CDR3: TGTGCCAGCAGCTTATGGGTCCAGCGCTTTCTCCGAGAGACCCAGTACTTC. The variable domain in full, with the rest retrieved from reference TRBV7-3 and TRBJ2-5, is GAGVSQTPSNKVTEKGKYVELRCDPISGHTALYWYRQSLGQGPEFLIYFQGTGAADDSGLPNDRFFAVRPEGSVSTLKIQRTERGDSAVYLCASSLWVQRFLRETQYFGPGTRLLVL.

This clone was detected many times. The chain joins TRBV5-1 to TRBJ2-2; 16 bases match TRBD2. Germline lookup yields CDR1 SGHRS and CDR2 YFSETQ. The CDR3 is made up of 21 amino acids. V lost 4 bases to trimming and J lost 1 base; unmatched junction nucleotides: 13. The CDR3 sequence is CASSPEPGTSGRVGNTGELFF. The CDR3 DNA reads TGCGCCAGCAGCCCCGAACCCGGGACTAGCGGGAGGGTGGGGAACACCGGGGAGCTGTTTTTT.

The rearrangement joins TRBV6-1 to TRBJ2-1, with 13 bases aligning to TRBD2. Per germline, CDR1 MNHNS and CDR2 SASEGT. This CDR3 spans 15 amino acids. V was pared by 5 bases and J by 9 bases, with 7 bases of the junction left unmatched. For the CDR3, the DNA is TGTGCCAGCAGTCCCGGGACTAGCGGGGCCCTTGAGCAGTTCTTC. As protein: CASSPGTSGALEQFF.

The chain has TRBV25-1 and TRBJ2-7; D gene uncertain. From germline, CDR1 is MGHDK and CDR2 SYGVNS. The CDR3 contains 14 residues. V lost 6 bases and J lost 4, with 16 bases in between. The CDR3 protein is CASSPPLDSYEQYF. In nucleotides, the CDR3 is TGTGCCAGCAGCCCCCCCCTTGACTCATACGAGCAGTACTTC.

This clone came up a few times. This chain joins TRBV7-6 and TRBJ1-3; TRBD1 is a possible D gene (6 bases). Between the trimmed V and J ends, which lost 2 bases and 0 bases, there was a span of 8 bases. Germline CDR1 SGHVS, CDR2 FNYEAQ. The CDR3 sequence is 15 residues long. The CDR3 coding sequence is TGTGCCAGCAGCTTACAGGGGCGCTCTGGAAACACCATATATTTT. This encodes CASSLQGRSGNTIYF. The entire variable domain, with the rest obtained from reference TRBV7-6 and TRBJ1-3, is as follows: GAGVSQSPRYKVTKRGQDVALRCDPISGHVSLYWYRQALGQGPEFLTYFNYEAQQDKSGLPNDRFSAERPEGSISTLTIQRTEQRDSAMYRCASSLQGRSGNTIYFGEGSWLTVV.

V gene TRBV5-6 combines with J gene TRBJ2-1; 9 bases align to TRBD1. The ends lost 4 bases at V and 7 bases at J; junction bases unmatched: 9. This CDR3 contains 15 residues. Germline loops: CDR1 SGHDT, CDR2 YYEEEE. The CDR3 here is CASSGGTGLGNEQFF. CDR3 nucleotide sequence: TGTGCCAGCAGCGGAGGGACAGGGTTGGGGAATGAGCAGTTCTTC.

The V and J genes are TRBV7-9 and TRBJ1-1; D remains ambiguous. Trimming cost V 1 base and J 5 bases, with 5 bases left between them. The germline V gene encodes CDR1 SEHNR and CDR2 FQNEAQ (reference sequence). The CDR3 consists of 12 residues. The CDR3 DNA sequence: TGTGCCAGCAGCTTAGTGGAGACTGAAGCTTTCTTT. Protein: CASSLVETEAFF.

V is TRBV2 and J is TRBJ1-2; TRBD1 aligns across 7 bases. Looked up from germline, CDR1 is SNHLY and CDR2 is FYNNEI. Trimming at V came to 9 bases and at J to 2 bases, leaving 6 bases not matched to a gene. This CDR3 is built from 13 residues. The CDR3, as DNA: TGTGCCAGAACCGGGACAGAGAACTATGGCTACACCTTC. It is translated as CARTGTENYGYTF.

This chain uses TRBV19 with TRBJ2-3, with D tentatively TRBD2 (5 bases). The CDR3 covers 14 residues. The germline gives CDR1 LNHDA, CDR2 SQIVND (reference sequence). The V end lost 7 bases, the J end lost 4 bases, and 15 bases lay between the germline ends. CDR3 loop: CASKGLGSADTQYF. The CDR3, as DNA: TGTGCCAGTAAAGGTCTTGGGAGCGCAGATACGCAGTATTTT.

The CDR3 loop is CSVAADTDTQYF. The CDR3 DNA reads TGCAGCGTTGCAGCGGACACAGATACGCAGTATTTT. This rearrangement joins TRBV29-1 to TRBJ2-3; weak D call: TRBD2 (5 bases). The CDR3 has 12 amino acids. V was pared by 4 bases and J by 2 bases, with 7 bases between. Germline assignment: CDR1 SQVTM and CDR2 ANQGSEA.

This clone has just a few counts. The chain has TRBV6-1 and TRBJ2-7, with 7 bases aligning to TRBD2. The CDR3 sequence is 14 residues long. Germline-derived CDR1 and CDR2 are MNHNS and SASEGT. V gave up 4 bases and J gave up 6 bases; unmatched junction bases: 9. The CDR3 region has the DNA TGTGCCAGCAGTGCCGGGACTACCCGAGGCGAGCAGTACTTC. Residues: CASSAGTTRGEQYF.

This sequence joins TRBV5-6 and TRBJ2-7; 8 nucleotides match TRBD2. Per the germline V gene, CDR1 is SGHDT and CDR2 is YYEEEE. CDR3 length: 15 amino acids. After removal of 3 bases from V and 5 bases from J, the junction contained 10 bases not matched to a gene. Here the CDR3 DNA reads TGTGCCAGCAGCTGGGGGCGGGGGGCTTTCGACGAGCAGTACTTC. Encoded protein: CASSWGRGAFDEQYF.

This chain joins TRBV29-1 and TRBJ1-5, with a possible D match to TRBD1 (6 bases). V was cut by 6 bases and J by 4 bases, with 16 bases left in between. Germline values: CDR1 SQVTM, CDR2 ANQGSEA. CDR3 length equals 14 residues. This chain's CDR3 is CSVADGQSNQPQHF. CDR3 nucleotide sequence: TGCAGCGTAGCAGACGGACAGAGTAATCAGCCCCAGCATTTT.

The rearrangement uses TRBV5-1 and TRBJ2-7, with D perhaps TRBD2 (5 bases). CDR3 length: 13 residues. Trimming cost V 3 bases and J 2 bases, with 9 bases left between them. The germline V gene encodes CDR1 SGHRS and CDR2 YFSETQ. The CDR3: CASSSTSTYEQYF. CDR3 DNA: TGCGCCAGCAGCTCAACTAGTACCTACGAGCAGTACTTC.